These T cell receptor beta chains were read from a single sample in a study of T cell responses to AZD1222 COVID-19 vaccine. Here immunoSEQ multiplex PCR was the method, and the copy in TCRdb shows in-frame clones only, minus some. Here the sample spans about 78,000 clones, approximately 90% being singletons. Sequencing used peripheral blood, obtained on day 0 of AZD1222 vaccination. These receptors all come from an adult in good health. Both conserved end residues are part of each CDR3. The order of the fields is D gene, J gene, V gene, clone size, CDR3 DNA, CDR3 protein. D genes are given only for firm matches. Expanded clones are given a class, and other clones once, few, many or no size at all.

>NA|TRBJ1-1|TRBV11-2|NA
TGTGCCAGCAGCCGGGCGGGGGACACTGAAGCTTTCTTT
CASSRAGDTEAFF
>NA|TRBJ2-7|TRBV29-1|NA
TGCAGCGTTGAAGATGTCCGGTATCAGCAGTACTTC
CSVEDVRYQQYF
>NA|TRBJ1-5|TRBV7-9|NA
TGTGCCAGCAGCTTAGGGGCTGATCAGCCCCAGCATTTT
CASSLGADQPQHF
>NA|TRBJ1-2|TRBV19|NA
TGTGCCAGTACGGGAAACTATGGCTACACCTTC
CASTGNYGYTF
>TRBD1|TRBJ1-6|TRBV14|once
TGTGCCAGCAGCGTCGGACAGGGGATTTCACCCCTCCACTTT
CASSVGQGISPLHF
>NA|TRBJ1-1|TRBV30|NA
TGTGCCTGTACCCAGAATCCCGAGGGTACTGCTGAAGCTTTCTTT
CACTQNPEGTAEAFF
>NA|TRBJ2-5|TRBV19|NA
TGTGCCAGTGAGGTGGGGGAGACCCAGTACTTC
CASEVGETQYF
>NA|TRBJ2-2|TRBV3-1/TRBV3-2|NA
TGTGCCAGCAGCCCCCTAACGGGGGGCAACACCGGGGAGCTGTTTTTT
CASSPLTGGNTGELFF
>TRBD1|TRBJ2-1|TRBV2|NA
TGTGCCAGCATGTCCAGGGGGTACAATGAGCAGTTCTTC
CASMSRGYNEQFF
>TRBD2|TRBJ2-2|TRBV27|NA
TGTGCCAGCAGTTCCGGGACTAGCGGAAACACCGGGGAGCTGTTTTTT
CASSSGTSGNTGELFF
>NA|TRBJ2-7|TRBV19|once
TGTGCCAGTAGTATATGGGAACAGGGCTACGAGCAGTACTTC
CASSIWEQGYEQYF
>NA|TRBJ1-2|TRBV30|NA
TGTGCCTGGACAGACGGCTATGGCTACACCTTC
CAWTDGYGYTF
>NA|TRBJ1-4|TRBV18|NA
TGTGCCAGCTCACCACCTTCGGGTGGCAATGAAAAACTGTTTTTT
CASSPPSGGNEKLFF
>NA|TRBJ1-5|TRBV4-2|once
TGTGCCAGCAGCTATAGCAATCAGCCCCAGCATTTT
CASSYSNQPQHF
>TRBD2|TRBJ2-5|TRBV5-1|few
TGCGCCAGCAGCCCCCCGGGACTAGCGCCGCAAGAGACCCAGTACTTC
CASSPPGLAPQETQYF
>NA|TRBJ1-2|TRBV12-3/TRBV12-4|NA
TGTGCCAGCAGCCCAGGGGAGGGCGGCTACACCTTC
CASSPGEGGYTF
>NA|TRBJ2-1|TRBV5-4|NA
TGTGCCAGCAGCTTCCAGTACAATGAGCAGTTCTTC
CASSFQYNEQFF
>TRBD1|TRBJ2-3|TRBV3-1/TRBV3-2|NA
TGTGCCAGCAGCCAAGGGTCAGGGGGCAGAGATACGCAGTATTTT
CASSQGSGGRDTQYF
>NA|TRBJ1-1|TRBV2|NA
TGTGCCAGCAGGCCCCCCCTTATGAACACTGAAGCTTTCTTT
CASRPPLMNTEAFF
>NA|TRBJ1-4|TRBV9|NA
TGTGCCAGCAGCGTAGCAGGGGCTAATGAAAAACTGTTTTTT
CASSVAGANEKLFF
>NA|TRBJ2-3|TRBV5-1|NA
TGCGCCAGCAGCTTCCCGGGAACAGATACGCAGTATTTT
CASSFPGTDTQYF
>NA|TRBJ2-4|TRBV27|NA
TGTGCCAGCACCTCTCACGGCAGGGAGGCCAAAAACATTCAGTACTTC
CASTSHGREAKNIQYF
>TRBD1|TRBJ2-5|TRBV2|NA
TGTGCCAGTCGGGACAGGGCAGAGACCCAGTACTTC
CASRDRAETQYF
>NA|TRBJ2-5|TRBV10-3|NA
TGTGCCATCAGTGAGTCACGGAGGGGCAAAGAGACCCAGTACTTC
CAISESRRGKETQYF
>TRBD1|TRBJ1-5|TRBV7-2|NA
TGTGCCAGCAGCTTAGGGGGACAGGGTAGGACATCGCCCCAGCATTTT
CASSLGGQGRTSPQHF
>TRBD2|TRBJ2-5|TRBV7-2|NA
TGTGCCAGCAGCTTTGGGCTAGCGGGGACCCAGTACTTC
CASSFGLAGTQYF
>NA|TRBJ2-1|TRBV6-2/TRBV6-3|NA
TGTGCCAGCAGTTACTCGATCCAGGGGAGGGATGAGCAGTTCTTC
CASSYSIQGRDEQFF
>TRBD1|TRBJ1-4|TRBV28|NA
TGTGCCAGCAGCCGAGGGACAGGGGGAGAAAAACTGTTTTTT
CASSRGTGGEKLFF
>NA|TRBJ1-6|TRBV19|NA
TGTGCCAGTAGTATTGTATATCTAGGATCACCCCTCCACTTT
CASSIVYLGSPLHF
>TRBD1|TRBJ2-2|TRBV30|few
TGTGCCTGGAGTGTACCGAGGACAGGGGAAACCGGGGAGCTGTTTTTT
CAWSVPRTGETGELFF
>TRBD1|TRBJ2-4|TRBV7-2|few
TGTGCCAGCAGCACACGGACAGGAGGCACCTTTATAGCCAAAAACATTCAGTACTTC
CASSTRTGGTFIAKNIQYF
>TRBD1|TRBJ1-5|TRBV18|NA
TGTGCCAGCTCACCTCCGGACAGGCAGCCCCAGCATTTT
CASSPPDRQPQHF
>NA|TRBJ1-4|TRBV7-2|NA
TGTGCCAGCAGAGCAAGGCGGTCTAATGAAAAACTGTTTTTT
CASRARRSNEKLFF
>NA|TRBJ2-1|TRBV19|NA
TGTGCCAGTCAGGGAAACTCCTACAATGAGCAGTTCTTC
CASQGNSYNEQFF
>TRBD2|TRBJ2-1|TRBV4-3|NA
TGCGCCAGCAGCACCATCGGGACTAGCTGGCAGGAGGGCTCCTACAATGAGCAGTTCTTC
CASSTIGTSWQEGSYNEQFF
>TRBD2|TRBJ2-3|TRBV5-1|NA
TGCGCCAGCAGCCCCGCTAGCGGGAGGGCTGGAGATACGCAGTATTTT
CASSPASGRAGDTQYF
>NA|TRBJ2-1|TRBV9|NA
TGTGCCAGCAGCGTATCTGGGAGCGAAGGAAATGAGCAGTTCTTC
CASSVSGSEGNEQFF